This T cell receptor beta chain appears in the sequencing data of a study of shared clonotypes between healthy human individuals. Study in general: CD4 naive cells filled three plates per donor, CD4 memory three, CD8 naive two and CD8 memory one.

The CDR3 has 13 amino acids. The V end lost 2 bases, the J end lost 1 base, and 5 bases lay between the germline ends. The germline gives CDR1 SGHVS, CDR2 FNYEAQ. This clone has more than one count but fewer than ten. Sequencing was performed with immunoSEQ multiplex PCR; in TCRdb, only in-frame clones are kept and a portion is missing. The repertoire holds 2 million to 2.5 million clones, with 85% to 95% as singletons. Sequenced material: naive CD4+ T cells from PBMCs. As to subset: CD45RA+ positively selected. The receptor's source is a man aged 18 to 30 in good health. Some clones in this sample may be carry-over from other donors' samples. V is TRBV7-6 and J is TRBJ1-1; D gene ambiguous. Here the CDR3 DNA reads TGTGCCAGCAGCTTACAGACGAACACTGAAGCTTTCTTT. The encoded protein is CASSLQTNTEAFF.